A single sample is the source of the 32 T cell receptor beta chains below, sequenced in a study of regulatory T cells in long-lasting Graves disease. This sample's time point: newly diagnosed GD, antithyroid drugs for less than 3 months. With RNA extracted from PBMCs as input, the TCR library was made. To make TCR beta libraries, researchers used iRepertoire HTBI primers and Arm-PCR of CDR3 regions. In TCRdb, the multiplex PCR reads were re-called with MiXCR into one record per CDR3 protein. The sample holds 500,000 or so distinct CDR3 sequences, around 15% seen once. The data were also submitted as part of a second study, on T cells in Graves' hyperthyroidism and ophthalmopathy.

The source material was peripheral blood mononuclear cells (PBMCs), sampled at new diagnosis, from a patient treated with antithyroid drugs. The source is a man aged 35-49 years with Graves disease.

This clonotype showed up many times. DNA of the CDR3: TGTGCCAGCAGTGGTGACAGATACTACGAGCAGTACTTC. Translation gives CASSGDRYYEQYF. This rearrangement joins TRBV2 to TRBJ2-7; D possibly corresponds to TRBD1 (5 bases). The CDR3 loop spans 13 amino acids. The germline V gene has CDR1 SNHLY and CDR2 FYNNEI. Trimming removed 4 bases at V and 3 bases at J, with 10 bases between.

This clonotype showed up many times. This chain joins TRBV20-1 and TRBJ2-5; 12 bases map to TRBD1. With V trimmed by 3 bases and J by 4 bases, 6 bases remained unmatched. The CDR3 is made up of 15 amino acids. Germline CDR1 DFQATT, CDR2 SNEGSKA (reference sequence). The CDR3 is CSASGTGGASETQYF. CDR3 in DNA: TGCAGTGCTAGTGGGACAGGGGGCGCCTCAGAGACCCAGTACTTC.

The sample holds a few counts of this clonotype. V and J are TRBV2 and TRBJ1-2; D is undetermined. Germline V CDR1 and CDR2: SNHLY, FYNNEI. V lost 10 bases and J 4 bases, leaving 13 bases between the germline ends. The length of the CDR3 is 12 residues. Here the CDR3 DNA reads TGTGCCACCCGACAAGGGCTCTATGGCTACACCTTC. Translated, it gives CATRQGLYGYTF. Variable domain in full (rest from reference TRBV2 and TRBJ1-2): EPEVTQTPSHQVTQMGQEVILRCVPISNHLYFYWYRQILGQKVEFLVSFYNNEISEKSEIFDDQFSVERPDGSNFTLKIRSTKLEDSAMYFCATRQGLYGYTFGSGTRLTVV.

The J gene is TRBJ1-2, the V gene TRBV6-5; 8 bases match TRBD1. CDR1 and CDR2 from the germline V gene are MNHEY and SVGAGI. This CDR3 is built from 14 residues. The V gene end was trimmed by 2 bases and the J gene end by 4 bases; junction bases not matched to a gene: 3. The CDR3 DNA reads TGTGCCAGCAGTTACACTGGACAGGGCTATGGCTACACCTTC. This encodes CASSYTGQGYGYTF.

This clonotype was counted at least ten times. CDR3 nucleotide sequence: TGCAGTGCTAGTGGGACAGGGTACGAGCAGTACTTC. It encodes CSASGTGYEQYF. The chain links TRBV20-1 to TRBJ2-7; TRBD1 matches 9 bases. V trimming: 3 bases; J trimming: 4 bases; junction bases outside the gene matches: 1. Germline V gene data show CDR1 as DFQATT and CDR2 as SNEGSKA (reference sequence). The CDR3 totals 12 residues.

The sample holds many counts of this clonotype. CDR3 loop: CASSLAPFGSDHEQFF. The DNA of the CDR3 is TGTGCCAGCAGCTTAGCTCCCTTTGGAAGCGACCATGAGCAGTTCTTC. The chain uses TRBV7-9 and TRBJ2-1; D remains ambiguous. The CDR3 contains 16 residues. Trimming took off 0 bases at V and 8 bases at J, with 17 bases between the two ends. Germline V gene sequence: CDR1 SEHNR, CDR2 FQNEAQ (reference sequence). The full variable domain, in which reference TRBV7-9 and TRBJ2-1 provide the parts outside the CDR3, is DTGVSQNPRHKITKRGQNVTFRCDPISEHNRLYWYRQTLGQGPEFLTYFQNEAQLEKSRLLSDRFSAERPKGSFSTLEIQRTEQGDSAMYLCASSLAPFGSDHEQFFGPGTRLTVL.

Comments on this clonotype: Given a much more abundant clone one base away, this may be a read error. The rearrangement uses TRBV5-1 and TRBJ2-3; no reliable D call. The CDR3 covers 16 residues. V lost 0 bases to trimming and J lost 2 bases, with 13 bases between them. The germline CDR1 and CDR2 sequences are SGHRS and YFSETQ. Written as DNA, the CDR3 is TGCGCCAGCAGCTTGGGCCAGGATTATACCACAGATACGCAGTATTTT. Protein sequence: CASSLGQDYTTDTQYF.

The chain recombines TRBV2 with TRBJ2-7; maybe TRBD1 (6 bases). This CDR3 has 16 amino acids. Trimming cost V 11 bases and J 4 bases, with 27 bases left between them. Germline CDR1 SNHLY, CDR2 FYNNEI. The CDR3 sequence is CAGKGVRGVPGYEQYF. DNA for the CDR3: TGTGCCGGGAAGGGGGTCCGAGGGGTCCCTGGGTACGAGCAGTACTTC.

The J gene is TRBJ2-1, the V gene TRBV5-1; tentatively, D is TRBD1 or TRBD2 (6 bases each). The CDR3 extends over 14 amino acids. The germline V and J ends were trimmed by 0 bases and 10 bases, with 14 bases remaining between them. Germline V gene sequence: CDR1 SGHRS, CDR2 YFSETQ. The CDR3 loop reads CASSLGTGGGEQFF. The CDR3 bases are TGCGCCAGCAGCTTGGGAACAGGAGGGGGGGAGCAGTTCTTC.

The chain's CDR3 is CASSQVATGTAKETQYF. The CDR3 DNA follows: TGCGCCAGCAGCCAAGTCGCCACCGGGACGGCCAAAGAGACCCAGTACTTC. The chain carries TRBV4-1 and TRBJ2-5; the D call may be TRBD1 or TRBD2 (5 bases each). Germline CDR1 MGHRA, CDR2 YSYEKL. V lost 1 base to trimming and J lost 3 bases, with 18 bases between them. The CDR3 length is 17 residues.

This clonotype was detected ten times or more. V is TRBV4-1 and J is TRBJ2-7; D possibly corresponds to TRBD2 (5 bases). This CDR3 is built from 15 residues. Trimming removed 2 bases from V and 3 bases from J, with 14 bases in between. The germline V gene has CDR1 MGHRA and CDR2 YSYEKL. The CDR3 loop is CASSQSGRPGYEQYF. The DNA of the CDR3 is TGCGCCAGCAGCCAAAGCGGCAGGCCGGGCTACGAGCAGTACTTC.

The rearrangement joins TRBV28 to TRBJ2-5; a possible D gene is TRBD2 (6 bases). Germline-derived CDR1 and CDR2 are MDHEN and SYDVKM. CDR3 size: 13 residues. Trimming pared 6 bases from V and 9 bases from J, leaving 17 bases between. The chain's CDR3 is CASRGTPPWPQYF. The CDR3 nucleotides read TGTGCCAGCAGGGGGACTCCGCCCTGGCCCCAGTACTTC.

The chain carries TRBV27 and TRBJ2-7, with a tentative D call TRBD1 (5 bases). Germline V gives CDR1 MNHEY, CDR2 SMNVEV (reference sequence). Trimming took 5 bases from V and 3 from J, leaving 17 bases between them. This CDR3 has 15 amino acids. DNA of the CDR3: TGTGCCAGCAGTCCAGCAGGGTTACTGATCTACGAGCAGTACTTC. Its translation is CASSPAGLLIYEQYF.

The CDR3 nucleotides are TGTGCCAGCAGCTTCTCGCAGGCCCATGAGCAGTTCTTC. It yields the protein CASSFSQAHEQFF. The genes are TRBV7-6 and TRBJ2-1; D gene ambiguous. V lost 3 bases to trimming and J lost 8 bases, with 11 bases between them. This CDR3 region has 13 residues. Germline assignment: CDR1 SGHVS and CDR2 FNYEAQ. The complete variable domain, with remaining parts taken from reference TRBV7-6 and TRBJ2-1, reads GAGVSQSPRYKVTKRGQDVALRCDPISGHVSLYWYRQALGQGPEFLTYFNYEAQQDKSGLPNDRFSAERPEGSISTLTIQRTEQRDSAMYRCASSFSQAHEQFFGPGTRLTVL.

This clonotype was found many times. The chain couples TRBV7-8 to TRBJ2-7; a weak D match, TRBD1 (7 bases). The CDR3 covers 16 residues. Trimming cost V 0 bases and J 0 bases, with 12 bases left between them. Germline loops: CDR1 SGHVS, CDR2 FQNEAQ. CDR3 residues: CASSLARGTVSYEQYF. In nucleotides, the CDR3 is TGTGCCAGCAGCTTAGCGCGCGGGACAGTCTCCTACGAGCAGTACTTC.

This clonotype was seen many times. The rearrangement uses TRBV7-9 and TRBJ1-3; D uncertain. The V gene's germline CDR1 is SEHNR and CDR2 FQNEAQ (reference sequence). The CDR3 has 15 amino acids. Trimming stripped 4 bases from V and 0 bases from J, with 10 bases between. The CDR3: CASSWQSTSGNTIYF. CDR3 DNA sequence: TGTGCCAGCAGCTGGCAGAGCACCTCTGGAAACACCATATATTTT.

In nucleotides, the CDR3 is TGTGCCAGTAGTATCGAGGGAACCTACAATGAGCAGTTCTTC. Its protein product is CASSIEGTYNEQFF. The chain combines TRBV19 with TRBJ2-1, with D tentatively TRBD2 (5 bases). V was clipped by 3 bases and J by 2 bases, with 8 bases between them. Germline-derived CDR1 and CDR2 are LNHDA and SQIVND (reference sequence). The CDR3 is made up of 14 amino acids.

V usage is TRBV6-2 or TRBV6-3 and J usage is TRBJ2-5; D gene uncertain. V was cut by 8 bases and J by 2 bases, with 12 bases left in between. The CDR3 is 13 amino acids. Per germline, CDR1 MNHEY and CDR2 SVGEGT. CDR3 nucleotide sequence: TGTGCCAGCCGTGTGGGATATCAAGAGACCCAGTACTTC. The encoded protein is CASRVGYQETQYF.

This clonotype appeared many times. The chain carries TRBV5-4 and TRBJ1-1; D remains unclear. The germline V and J ends were trimmed by 4 bases and 2 bases, with 9 bases remaining between them. Germline V gene data show CDR1 as SGHNT and CDR2 as YYREEE (reference sequence). This CDR3 has 13 amino acids. The CDR3 coding sequence is TGTGCCAGCAGCCTGTGGAGTAACACTGAAGCTTTCTTT. Translating it yields CASSLWSNTEAFF. The complete variable domain, with remaining parts taken from reference TRBV5-4 and TRBJ1-1, reads ETGVTQSPTHLIKTRGQQVTLRCSSQSGHNTVSWYQQALGQGPQFIFQYYREEENGRGNFPPRFSGLQFPNYSSELNVNALELDDSALYLCASSLWSNTEAFFGQGTRLTVV.

V gene TRBV10-3 combines with J gene TRBJ1-2; D might be TRBD1 (6 bases). The CDR3 runs to 14 residues. V lost 6 bases to trimming and J lost 4 bases, with 15 bases between them. The V gene's germline CDR1 is ENHRY and CDR2 SYGVKD. Written as DNA, the CDR3 is TGTGCCATCAGACCTAGACAGGAGTCCTATGGCTACACCTTC. It is translated as CAIRPRQESYGYTF.

The chain recombines TRBV25-1 with TRBJ1-2; 7 nucleotides align to TRBD1. J was trimmed by 2 bases and V by 3 bases; bases with no gene match: 6. There are 15 residues in the CDR3. Per the germline V gene, CDR1 is MGHDK and CDR2 is SYGVNS. CDR3 region: CASSEPQGGNYGYTF. The CDR3 DNA is TGTGCCAGCAGTGAGCCCCAGGGGGGGAACTATGGCTACACCTTC.

The rearrangement uses TRBV20-1 and TRBJ2-3, with 11 bases identical to TRBD2. Germline V gives CDR1 DFQATT, CDR2 SNEGSKA (reference sequence). CDR3 size: 16 residues. Trimming cost V 2 bases and J 2 bases; bases outside gene matches: 6. The CDR3 nucleotides read TGCAGTGCTAGACACCGACTAGCGGGATACACAGATACGCAGTATTTT. Its protein product is CSARHRLAGYTDTQYF.

About this clonotype: A much larger clonotype is one base distant, so this may be a read error. The chain uses TRBV28 and TRBJ1-4; a possible D gene is TRBD1 (5 bases). The CDR3 totals 14 residues. Germline CDR1 and CDR2: MDHEN and SYDVKM. Trimming removed 7 bases at V and 6 bases at J, with 15 bases between. CDR3 sequence reads: CASTLRGVDEKLFF. CDR3 nucleotides: TGTGCCAGCACATTACGGGGGGTTGATGAAAAACTGTTTTTT.

Notes on this clonotype: The junction differs from germline at one of its ends, possibly a read error. The chain carries TRBV14 and TRBJ2-7; D not certain. The CDR3 is 13 residues long. Germline CDR1 SGHDN, CDR2 FVKESK. The CDR3 region has the DNA TGTGCCAGCAGCCCAAAAAGACTGACAAGGGTAGTGTTC. Protein sequence: CASSPKRLTRVVF.

The chain combines TRBV4-1 with TRBJ2-7; TRBD2 matches 11 bases. The CDR3 extends over 17 amino acids. V was clipped by 1 base and J by 0 bases; unmatched bases: 5. Germline V gene lookup returns CDR1 MGHRA and CDR2 YSYEKL. CDR3 nucleotides: TGCGCCAGCAGCCAAGCTAGCGGGAGGCCGAACTCCTACGAGCAGTACTTC. Encoded protein: CASSQASGRPNSYEQYF.

This clonotype was seen a few times. This chain links TRBV29-1 with TRBJ2-7, with 12 nucleotides matching TRBD1. Germline-derived CDR1 and CDR2 are SQVTM and ANQGSEA. The CDR3 runs 14 residues. V dropped 3 bases and J dropped 6; count of bases not matched to a gene: 6. The CDR3 region has the DNA TGCAGCGTTGAGGAGGGACAGGGGGCCAGCGAGCAGTACTTC. Residues: CSVEEGQGASEQYF.

V and J are TRBV10-2 and TRBJ2-7; tentative D call: TRBD2 (6 bases). The CDR3 contains 12 residues. Trimming shortened V by 6 bases and J by 7 bases, and 13 bases separated the two germline ends. The germline V gene has CDR1 WSHSY and CDR2 SAAADI. The CDR3 region has the DNA TGCGCCAGCAGGGAGGGGTCAGGAGAGCAGTACTTC. Translated, it gives CASREGSGEQYF.

The table lists this clonotype with many counts. The genes are TRBV27 and TRBJ2-6, with D unclear. This CDR3 contains 18 residues. The germline V gene has CDR1 MNHEY and CDR2 SMNVEV (reference sequence). V was clipped by 1 base and J by 0 bases, with 13 bases between them. CDR3: CASSLFSIASSGANVLTF. Written as DNA, the CDR3 is TGTGCCAGCAGTTTATTTTCCATCGCCAGCTCTGGGGCCAACGTCCTGACTTTC.

This clonotype has more than one count but fewer than ten. V usage is TRBV7-2 and J usage is TRBJ2-3; 9 bases align to TRBD2. The CDR3 runs 16 residues. The germline gives CDR1 SGHTA, CDR2 FQGNSA. V was clipped by 3 bases and J by 5 bases; unmatched bases: 9. The CDR3 protein is CASSFPLLAGRDTQYF. Written as DNA, the CDR3 is TGTGCCAGCAGCTTCCCCCTCCTAGCGGGAAGAGATACGCAGTATTTT.

This chain connects TRBV5-1 to TRBJ2-3; tentative D call: TRBD2 (6 bases). CDR3 size: 15 residues. Germline assignment: CDR1 SGHRS and CDR2 YFSETQ. Trimming left V 0 bases short and J 4 bases short, with 12 bases between. The CDR3: CASSLGLTGADTQYF. CDR3 nucleotide sequence: TGCGCCAGCAGCTTGGGTTTAACGGGAGCAGATACGCAGTATTTT.

In regard to this clonotype: A read error is likely here: a far larger clone is one base away. The chain couples TRBV5-1 to TRBJ2-2, with 10 positions matching TRBD1. Germline CDR1 and CDR2: SGHRS and YFSETQ. This CDR3 has 15 amino acids. The CDR3 loop is CASSTGQGGTGELFF. The CDR3 DNA reads TGTGCCAGCAGCACAGGACAGGGGGGCACCGGGGAGCTGTTTTTT.

This clonotype was picked up one time. A much larger clonotype is one base distant, so this may be a read error. The chain employs TRBV29-1 and TRBJ2-7; D ambiguous. Germline assignment: CDR1 SQVTM and CDR2 ANQGSEA. V was clipped by 3 bases and J by 1 base, with 4 bases between them. The CDR3 sequence is 11 residues long. CDR3 sequence reads: CSVEGSYEQYF. The CDR3 nucleotides are TGCAGCGTTGAGGGGTCCTACGAGCAGTACTTC.